This T cell receptor beta chain emerged from a study of blood T cell repertoires in COVID-19. Study overall: The United States, Italy and Spain provided the acute and convalescent COVID-19 samples. Sample material is recorded as cDNA or gDNA derived from T cells, B-cell-depleted T cells, or PBMCs.

The CDR3 covers 13 residues. Trimming removed 2 bases at V and 5 bases at J, with 7 bases between. The germline V gene encodes CDR1 SGHRS and CDR2 YFSETQ. Measured with immunoSEQ multiplex PCR; TCRdb has only the in-frame clones, and not every one. The table shows roughly 20,000 clones, with approximately 92% occurring only once. The sequenced sample consisted of peripheral blood. This chain links TRBV5-1 with TRBJ2-2; no firm D call. The TCR comes from a man in his 70s with active COVID-19. The CDR3: CASSFARTGELFF. The CDR3 DNA is TGCGCCAGCAGCTTTGCCCGGACCGGGGAGCTGTTTTTT.